This T cell receptor beta chain originates from a study of T-cell memory formation after mild COVID-19. Via MiXCR, TCRdb re-called the 5' RACE reads, giving one row per CDR3 protein. The data contain around 62,000 distinct CDR3 sequences, around 30% of them singletons. General study results and limits: A second wave expanding day 15 to 37 was CD4+-biased; contracting clones were balanced. Contracting CD4+ clones sat mainly in CM and EM; CD8+ in EMRA. Researchers found some responding clones in pre-infection memory, a sign that cross-reactive memory joined. SARS-CoV-2 specificity was not confirmed for second-wave clones peaking on day 37.

V lost 7 bases to trimming and J lost 4 bases, with 14 bases between them. CDR1 and CDR2 (germline): SGHRS, YFSETQ. This CDR3 comprises 13 residues. A note on this clonotype: What it binds is unknown.

The sequencing sample was made of PBMCs or a T cell subset sorted from them (not recorded which). The receptor was isolated from a man between 18 and 35 years old who had mild COVID-19 (a few samples of this study predate the infection). Cell type and time point are not known. The chain links TRBV5-1 to TRBJ1-1, with a tentative D call TRBD1 (5 bases). DNA for the CDR3: TGCGCCAGCGCAGCGTGGGGGTCCACTGAAGCTTTCTTT. This gives the protein CASAAWGSTEAFF.